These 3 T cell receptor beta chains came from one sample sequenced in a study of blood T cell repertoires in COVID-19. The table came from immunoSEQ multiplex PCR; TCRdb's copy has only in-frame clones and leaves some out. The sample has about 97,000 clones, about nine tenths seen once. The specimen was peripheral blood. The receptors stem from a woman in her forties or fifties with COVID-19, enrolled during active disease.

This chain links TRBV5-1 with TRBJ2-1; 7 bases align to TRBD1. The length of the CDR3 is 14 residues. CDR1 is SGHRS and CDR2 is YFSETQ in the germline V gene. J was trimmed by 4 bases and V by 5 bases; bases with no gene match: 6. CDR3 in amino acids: CASSPQGIYNEQFF. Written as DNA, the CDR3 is TGCGCCAGCAGTCCACAGGGGATTTACAATGAGCAGTTCTTC.

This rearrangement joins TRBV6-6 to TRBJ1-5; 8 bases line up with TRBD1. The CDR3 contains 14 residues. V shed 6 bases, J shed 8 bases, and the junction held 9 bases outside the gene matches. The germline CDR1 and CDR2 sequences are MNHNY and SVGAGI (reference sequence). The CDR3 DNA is TGTGCCAGCAGCTCCGTCAGGGGGCGAGAGCCCCAGCATTTT. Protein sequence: CASSSVRGREPQHF.

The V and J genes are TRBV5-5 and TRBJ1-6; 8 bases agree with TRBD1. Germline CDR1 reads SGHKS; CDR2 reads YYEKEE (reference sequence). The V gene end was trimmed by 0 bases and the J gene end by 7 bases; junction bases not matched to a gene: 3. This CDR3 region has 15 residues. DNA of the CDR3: TGTGCCAGCAGCTTGGCCGGACAGGGAAATTCACCCCTCCACTTT. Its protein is CASSLAGQGNSPLHF. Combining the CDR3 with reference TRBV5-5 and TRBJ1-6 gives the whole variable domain DAGVTQSPTHLIKTRGQQVTLRCSPISGHKSVSWYQQVLGQGPQFIFQYYEKEERGRGNFPDRFSARQFPNYSSELNVNALLLGDSALYLCASSLAGQGNSPLHFGNGTRLTVT.